The sequence of this T cell receptor (beta chain) was determined in a study of OX40 agonist ivuxolimab in advanced cancers. Turning to the study itself: Ivuxolimab was delivered to patients intravenously every 2 weeks at doses spanning 0.01 to 10 mg/kg. Study results and caveats: Expanded peripheral T cell antigen specificity was not determined. Within 6 weeks, CD4+ and CD8+ blood T cells expanded clonally at 0.1 to 3.0 mg/kg.

Libraries were prepared by immunoSEQ multiplex PCR; TCRdb keeps only in-frame clonotypes and omits some of them. The table lists more than 20,000 clones, 70% to 85% of them singletons. Concerning this clone itself: Its antigen is not known.

The CDR3 extends over 13 amino acids. V dropped 8 bases and J dropped 1 base, with 10 bases sitting between them. Per the germline V gene, CDR1 is LNHDA and CDR2 is SQIVND (reference sequence). This TCR was recovered from an adult with an advanced solid tumor such as melanoma, head and neck, liver or kidney cancer. J is TRBJ2-3 and V is TRBV19; D remains ambiguous. Sequencing used CD4+ or CD8+ T cells sorted from blood, obtained in a trial of the OX40 agonist ivuxolimab. The CDR3 is CASGHVGTDTQYF. DNA of the CDR3: TGTGCCAGTGGCCATGTGGGCACAGATACGCAGTATTTT.